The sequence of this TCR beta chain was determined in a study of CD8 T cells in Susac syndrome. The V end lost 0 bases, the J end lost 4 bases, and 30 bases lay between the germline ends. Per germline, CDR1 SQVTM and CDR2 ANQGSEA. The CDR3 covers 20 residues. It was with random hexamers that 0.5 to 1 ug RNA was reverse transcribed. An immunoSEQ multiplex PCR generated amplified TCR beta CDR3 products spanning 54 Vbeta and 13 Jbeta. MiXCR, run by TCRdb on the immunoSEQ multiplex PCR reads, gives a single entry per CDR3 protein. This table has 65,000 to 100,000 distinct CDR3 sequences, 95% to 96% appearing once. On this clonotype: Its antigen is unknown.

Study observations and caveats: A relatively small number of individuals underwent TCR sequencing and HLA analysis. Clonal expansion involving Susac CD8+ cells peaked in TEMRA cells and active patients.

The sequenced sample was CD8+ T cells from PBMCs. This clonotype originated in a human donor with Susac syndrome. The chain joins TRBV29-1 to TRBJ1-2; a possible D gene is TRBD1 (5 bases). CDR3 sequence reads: CSVEEVLLTRVLRKGYGYTF. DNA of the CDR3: TGCAGCGTTGAAGAGGTCCTTTTAACCAGGGTACTGAGGAAGGGCTATGGCTACACCTTC.